The present T cell receptor (beta chain) was sequenced within a study of breast tumors, draining lymph nodes, adjacent tissues. This CDR3 spans 20 amino acids. The V gene end was trimmed by 0 bases and the J gene end by 0 bases; junction bases not matched to a gene: 13. The germline V gene has CDR1 DFQATT and CDR2 SNEGSKA (reference sequence). TCRdb redid the calling of the multiplex PCR reads with MiXCR, one entry per CDR3 protein. The table includes under 250,000 distinct CDR3 sequences, about 32% detected once. Study-wide findings and caveats: Luminal-like breast cancer showed significantly higher tumor–nontumor repertoire similarity than basal-like. Tumors had less TCR diversity than lymph nodes, more than nontumor tissue.

In the case of this clonotype: What it binds is unknown.

Breast cancer patients provided tissue from their axillary draining lymph nodes. Sample: axillary lymph node tissue. The sequence derives from a female donor with breast cancer. Some clones in this sample may be carry-over from other donors' samples. The chain has TRBV20-1 and TRBJ2-3, with TRBD2 matching over 12 bases. This chain's CDR3 is CSARDPRLAGEGASTDTQYF. The CDR3 bases are TGCAGTGCTAGAGATCCCCGACTAGCGGGAGAGGGTGCTAGCACAGATACGCAGTATTTT.